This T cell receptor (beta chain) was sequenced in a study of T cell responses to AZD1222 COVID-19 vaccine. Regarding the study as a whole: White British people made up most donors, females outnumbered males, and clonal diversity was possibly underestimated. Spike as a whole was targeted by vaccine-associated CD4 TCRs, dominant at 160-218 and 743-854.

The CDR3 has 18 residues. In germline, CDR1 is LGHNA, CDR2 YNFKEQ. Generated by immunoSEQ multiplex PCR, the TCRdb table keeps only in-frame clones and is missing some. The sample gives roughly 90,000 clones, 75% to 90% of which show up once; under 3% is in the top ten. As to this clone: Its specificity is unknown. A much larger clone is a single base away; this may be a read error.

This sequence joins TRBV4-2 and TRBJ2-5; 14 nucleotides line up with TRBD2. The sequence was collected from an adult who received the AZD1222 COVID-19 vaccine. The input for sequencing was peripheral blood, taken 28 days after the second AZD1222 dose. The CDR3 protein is CATSQHDRTSGGQETQYF. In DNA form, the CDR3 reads TGTGCCACCAGCCAACACGACCGGACTAGCGGGGGGCAAGAGACCCAGTACTTC.